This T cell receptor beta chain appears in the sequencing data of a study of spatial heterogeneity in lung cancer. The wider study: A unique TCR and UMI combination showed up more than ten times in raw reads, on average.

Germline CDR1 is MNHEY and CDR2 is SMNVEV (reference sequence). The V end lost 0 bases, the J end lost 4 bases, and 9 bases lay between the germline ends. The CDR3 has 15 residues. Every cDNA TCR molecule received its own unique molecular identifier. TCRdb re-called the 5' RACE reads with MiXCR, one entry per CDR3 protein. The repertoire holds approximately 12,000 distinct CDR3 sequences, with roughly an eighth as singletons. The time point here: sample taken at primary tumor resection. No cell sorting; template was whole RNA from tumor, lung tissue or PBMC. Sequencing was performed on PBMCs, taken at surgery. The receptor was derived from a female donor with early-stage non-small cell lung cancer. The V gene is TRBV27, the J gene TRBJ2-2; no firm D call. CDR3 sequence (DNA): TGTGCCAGCAGTTTATCCATGGGCGGCACCGGGGAGCTGTTTTTT. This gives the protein CASSLSMGGTGELFF.